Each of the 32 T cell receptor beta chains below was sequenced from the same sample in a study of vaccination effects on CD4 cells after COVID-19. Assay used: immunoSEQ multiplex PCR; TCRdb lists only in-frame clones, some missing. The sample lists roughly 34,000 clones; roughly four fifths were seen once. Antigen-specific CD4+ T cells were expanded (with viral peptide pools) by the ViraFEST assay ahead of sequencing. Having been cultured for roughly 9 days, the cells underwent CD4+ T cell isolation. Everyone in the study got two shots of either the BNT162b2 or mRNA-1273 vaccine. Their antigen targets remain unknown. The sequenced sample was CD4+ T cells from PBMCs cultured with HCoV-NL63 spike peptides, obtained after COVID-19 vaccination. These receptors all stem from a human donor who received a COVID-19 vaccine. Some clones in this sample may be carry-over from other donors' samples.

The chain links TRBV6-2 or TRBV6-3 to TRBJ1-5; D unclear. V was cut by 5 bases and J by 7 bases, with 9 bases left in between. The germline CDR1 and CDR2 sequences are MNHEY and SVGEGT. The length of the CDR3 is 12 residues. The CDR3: CASSEMGQPQHF. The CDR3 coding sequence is TGTGCCAGCAGTGAGATGGGGCAGCCCCAGCATTTT.

The CDR3 DNA reads as TGCGCCAGCAGTCCGGGACCGATCTACGAGCAGTACGTC. Translation gives CASSPGPIYEQYV. The chain links TRBV10-2 to TRBJ2-7, with D perhaps TRBD1 or TRBD2 (5 bases each). The CDR3 runs 13 residues. V dropped 5 bases and J dropped 3 bases, with 11 bases sitting between them. Germline V gives CDR1 WSHSY, CDR2 SAAADI.

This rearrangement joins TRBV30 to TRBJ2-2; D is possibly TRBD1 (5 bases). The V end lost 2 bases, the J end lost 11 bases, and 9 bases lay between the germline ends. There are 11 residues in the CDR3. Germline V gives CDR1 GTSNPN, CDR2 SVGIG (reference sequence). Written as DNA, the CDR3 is TGTGCCTGGAGTAAACAGGCAGAGCTGTTTTTT. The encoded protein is CAWSKQAELFF.

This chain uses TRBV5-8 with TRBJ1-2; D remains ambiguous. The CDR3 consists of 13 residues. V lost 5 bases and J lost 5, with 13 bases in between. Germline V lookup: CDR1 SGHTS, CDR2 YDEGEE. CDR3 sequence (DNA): TGTGCCAGCAGGCGGGGTCGGATTTATGGCTACACCTTC. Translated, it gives CASRRGRIYGYTF.

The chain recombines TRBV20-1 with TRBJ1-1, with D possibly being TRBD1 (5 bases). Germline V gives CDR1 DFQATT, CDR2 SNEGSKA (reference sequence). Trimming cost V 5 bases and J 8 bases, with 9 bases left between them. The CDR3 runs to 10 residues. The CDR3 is CSAGRQEAFF. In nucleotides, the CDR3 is TGCAGTGCTGGGAGACAGGAAGCTTTCTTT.

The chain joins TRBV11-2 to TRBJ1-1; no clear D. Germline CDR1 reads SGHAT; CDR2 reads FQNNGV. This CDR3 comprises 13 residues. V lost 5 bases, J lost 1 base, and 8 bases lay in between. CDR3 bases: TGTGCCAGCAGCCCATATCAGAACACTGAAGCTTTCTTT. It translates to CASSPYQNTEAFF.

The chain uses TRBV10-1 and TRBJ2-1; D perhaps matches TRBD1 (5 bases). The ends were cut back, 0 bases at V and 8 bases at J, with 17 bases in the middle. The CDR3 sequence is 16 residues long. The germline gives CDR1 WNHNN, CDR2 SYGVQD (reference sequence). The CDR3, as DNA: TGCGCCAGCAGTGAGTCGAGGCAGGGTCCAGGCCATGAGCAGTTCTTC. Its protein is CASSESRQGPGHEQFF.

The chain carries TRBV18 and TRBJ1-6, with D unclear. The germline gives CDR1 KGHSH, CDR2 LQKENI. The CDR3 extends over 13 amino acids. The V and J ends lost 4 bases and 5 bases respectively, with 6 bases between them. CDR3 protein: CASSRSNNSPLHF. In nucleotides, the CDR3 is TGTGCCAGCTCACGGAGCAATAATTCACCCCTCCACTTT. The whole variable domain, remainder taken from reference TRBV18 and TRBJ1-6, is NAGVMQNPRHLVRRRGQEARLRCSPMKGHSHVYWYRQLPEEGLKFMVYLQKENIIDESGMPKERFSAEFPKEGPSILRIQQVVRGDSAAYFCASSRSNNSPLHFGNGTRLTVT.

CDR3 nucleotides: TGTGCCAGCAGCCCCGGGACTAGCGGTCCCTCCTACGAGCAGTACGTC. The encoded protein is CASSPGTSGPSYEQYV. The genes are TRBV7-2 and TRBJ2-7, with 11 bases fitting TRBD2. The CDR3 contains 16 residues. With V trimmed by 5 bases and J by 0 bases, 6 bases remained unmatched. Germline-derived CDR1 and CDR2 are SGHTA and FQGNSA.

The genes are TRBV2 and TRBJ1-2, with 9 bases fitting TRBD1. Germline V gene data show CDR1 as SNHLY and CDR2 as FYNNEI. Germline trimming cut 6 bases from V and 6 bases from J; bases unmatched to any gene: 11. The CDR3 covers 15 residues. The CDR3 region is CASSGGQGYRDGYTF. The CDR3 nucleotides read TGTGCCAGCAGCGGGGGACAGGGTTACCGGGATGGCTACACCTTC.

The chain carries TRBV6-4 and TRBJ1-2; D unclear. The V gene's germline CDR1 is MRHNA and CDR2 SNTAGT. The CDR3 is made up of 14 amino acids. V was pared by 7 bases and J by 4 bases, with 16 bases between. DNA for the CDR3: TGTGCCAGCATTCGCGAAATTAGCCGCTATGGCTACACCTTC. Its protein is CASIREISRYGYTF.

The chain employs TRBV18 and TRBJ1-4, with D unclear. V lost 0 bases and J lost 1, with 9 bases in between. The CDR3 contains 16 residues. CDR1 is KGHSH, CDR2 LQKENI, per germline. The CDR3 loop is CASSPPGLRTNEKLFF. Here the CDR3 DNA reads TGTGCCAGCTCACCACCGGGATTGAGAACTAATGAAAAACTGTTTTTT.

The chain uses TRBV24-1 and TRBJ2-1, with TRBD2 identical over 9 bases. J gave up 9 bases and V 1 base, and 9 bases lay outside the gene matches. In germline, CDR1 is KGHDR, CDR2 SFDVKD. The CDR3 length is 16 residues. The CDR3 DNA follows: TGTGCCACCAGTGATTTTTGGGAGCGGGGGGCGGGTGAGCAGTTCTTC. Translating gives CATSDFWERGAGEQFF.

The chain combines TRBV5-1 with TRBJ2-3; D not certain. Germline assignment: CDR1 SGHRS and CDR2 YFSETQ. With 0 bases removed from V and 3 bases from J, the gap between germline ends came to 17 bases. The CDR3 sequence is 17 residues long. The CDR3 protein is CASSLGPLFVETDTQYF. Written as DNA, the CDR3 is TGCGCCAGCAGCTTGGGTCCTCTTTTCGTGGAAACAGATACGCAGTATTTT.

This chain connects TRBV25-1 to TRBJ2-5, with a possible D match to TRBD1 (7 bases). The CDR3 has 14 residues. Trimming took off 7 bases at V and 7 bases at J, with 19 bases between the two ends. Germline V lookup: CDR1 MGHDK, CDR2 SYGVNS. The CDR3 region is CASTRGGTALTQYF. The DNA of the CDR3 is TGTGCCAGCACCCGAGGGGGGACAGCATTGACCCAGTACTTC.

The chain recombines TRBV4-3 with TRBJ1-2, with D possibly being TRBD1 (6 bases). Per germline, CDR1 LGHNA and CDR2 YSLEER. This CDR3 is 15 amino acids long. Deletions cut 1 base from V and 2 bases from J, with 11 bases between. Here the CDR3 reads CASSQGRGGNYGYTF. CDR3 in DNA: TGCGCCAGCAGCCAAGGAAGGGGGGGAAACTATGGCTACACCTTC.

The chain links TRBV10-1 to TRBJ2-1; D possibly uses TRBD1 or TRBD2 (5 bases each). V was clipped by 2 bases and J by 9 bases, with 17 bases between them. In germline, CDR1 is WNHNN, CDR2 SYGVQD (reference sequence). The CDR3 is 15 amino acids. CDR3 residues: CASSEEGRARAEQFF. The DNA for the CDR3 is TGCGCCAGCAGTGAGGAGGGCAGGGCAAGGGCTGAGCAGTTCTTC.

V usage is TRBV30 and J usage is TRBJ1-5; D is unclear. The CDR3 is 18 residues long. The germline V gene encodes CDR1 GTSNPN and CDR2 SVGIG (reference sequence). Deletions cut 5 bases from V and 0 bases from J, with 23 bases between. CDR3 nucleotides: TGTGCCTGGGGCAAAGGTTTGGCTACTGGGTATAGCAATCAGCCCCAGCATTTT. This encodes CAWGKGLATGYSNQPQHF.

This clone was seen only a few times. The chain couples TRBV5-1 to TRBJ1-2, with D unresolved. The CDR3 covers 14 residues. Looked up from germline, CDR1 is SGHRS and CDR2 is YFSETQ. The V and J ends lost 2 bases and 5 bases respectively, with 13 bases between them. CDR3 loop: CASSFTREVYGYTF. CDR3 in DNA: TGCGCCAGCAGCTTTACAAGGGAAGTTTATGGCTACACCTTC.

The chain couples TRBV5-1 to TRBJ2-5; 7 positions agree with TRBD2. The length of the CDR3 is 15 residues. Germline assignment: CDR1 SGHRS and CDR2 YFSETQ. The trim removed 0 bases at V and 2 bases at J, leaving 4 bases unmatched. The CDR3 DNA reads TGCGCCAGCAGCTTGGTGTCGGGGGGACAAGAGACCCAGTACTTC. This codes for CASSLVSGGQETQYF. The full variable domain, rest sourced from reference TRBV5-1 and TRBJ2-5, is KAGVTQTPRYLIKTRGQQVTLSCSPISGHRSVSWYQQTPGQGLQFLFEYFSETQRNKGNFPGRFSGRQFSNSRSEMNVSTLELGDSALYLCASSLVSGGQETQYFGPGTRLLVL.

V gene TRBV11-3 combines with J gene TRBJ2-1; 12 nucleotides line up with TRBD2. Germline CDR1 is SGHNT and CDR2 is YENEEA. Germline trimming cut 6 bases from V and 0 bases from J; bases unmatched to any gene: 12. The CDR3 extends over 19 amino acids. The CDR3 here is CASSLSGTSGSSSYNEQFF. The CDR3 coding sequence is TGTGCCAGCAGTCTATCCGGGACTAGCGGGTCTAGCTCCTACAATGAGCAGTTCTTC.

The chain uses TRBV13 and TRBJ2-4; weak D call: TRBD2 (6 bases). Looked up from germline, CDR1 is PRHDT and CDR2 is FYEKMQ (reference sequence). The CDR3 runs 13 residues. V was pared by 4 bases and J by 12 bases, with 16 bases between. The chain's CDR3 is CASSSSGTPRQYF. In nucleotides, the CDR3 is TGTGCCAGCAGCTCCTCCGGGACTCCGCGTCAGTACTTC.

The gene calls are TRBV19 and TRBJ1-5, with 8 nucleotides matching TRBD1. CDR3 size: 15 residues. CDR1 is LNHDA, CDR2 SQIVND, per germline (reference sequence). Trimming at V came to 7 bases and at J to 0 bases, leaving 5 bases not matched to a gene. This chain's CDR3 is CASIDRGGSNQPQHF. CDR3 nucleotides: TGTGCCAGTATCGACAGGGGTGGTAGCAATCAGCCCCAGCATTTT.

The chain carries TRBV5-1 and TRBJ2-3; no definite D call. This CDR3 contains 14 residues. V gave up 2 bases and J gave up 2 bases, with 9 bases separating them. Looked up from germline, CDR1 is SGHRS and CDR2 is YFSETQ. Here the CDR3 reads CASSFRVITDTQYF. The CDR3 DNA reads TGCGCCAGCAGCTTTCGCGTGATCACAGATACGCAGTATTTT. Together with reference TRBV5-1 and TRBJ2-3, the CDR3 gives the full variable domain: KAGVTQTPRYLIKTRGQQVTLSCSPISGHRSVSWYQQTPGQGLQFLFEYFSETQRNKGNFPGRFSGRQFSNSRSEMNVSTLELGDSALYLCASSFRVITDTQYFGPGTRLTVL.

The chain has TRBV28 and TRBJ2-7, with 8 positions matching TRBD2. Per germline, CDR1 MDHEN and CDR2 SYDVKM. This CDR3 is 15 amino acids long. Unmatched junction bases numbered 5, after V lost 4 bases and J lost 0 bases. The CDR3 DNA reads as TGTGCCAGCAGTTCCGGGGGGGTCAACTCCTACGAGCAGTACGTC. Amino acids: CASSSGGVNSYEQYV.

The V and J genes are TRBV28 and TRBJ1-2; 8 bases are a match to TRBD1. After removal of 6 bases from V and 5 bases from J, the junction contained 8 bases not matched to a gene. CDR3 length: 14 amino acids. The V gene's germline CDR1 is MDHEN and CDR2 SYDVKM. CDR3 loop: CASSQDRVQYGYTF. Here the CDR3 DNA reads TGTGCCAGCAGCCAGGACAGGGTACAGTATGGCTACACCTTC.

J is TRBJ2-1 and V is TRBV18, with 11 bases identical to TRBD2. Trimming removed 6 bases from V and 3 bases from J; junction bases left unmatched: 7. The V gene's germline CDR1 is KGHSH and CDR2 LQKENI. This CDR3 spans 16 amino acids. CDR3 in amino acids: CASSPTSGGLYNEQFF. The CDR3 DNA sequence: TGTGCCAGCTCCCCCACTAGCGGGGGCCTCTACAATGAGCAGTTCTTC.

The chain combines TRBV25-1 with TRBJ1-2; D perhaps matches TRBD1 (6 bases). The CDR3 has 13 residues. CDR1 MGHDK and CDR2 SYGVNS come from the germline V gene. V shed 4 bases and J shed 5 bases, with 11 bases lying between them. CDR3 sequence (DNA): TGTGCCAGCAGTGCAGGGGCGGGGTATGGCTACACCTTC. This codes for CASSAGAGYGYTF.

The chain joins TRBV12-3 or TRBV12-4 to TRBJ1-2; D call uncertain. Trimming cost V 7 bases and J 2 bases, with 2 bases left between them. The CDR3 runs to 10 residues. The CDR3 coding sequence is TGTGCCAGCATCAACTATGGCTACACCTTC. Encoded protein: CASINYGYTF.

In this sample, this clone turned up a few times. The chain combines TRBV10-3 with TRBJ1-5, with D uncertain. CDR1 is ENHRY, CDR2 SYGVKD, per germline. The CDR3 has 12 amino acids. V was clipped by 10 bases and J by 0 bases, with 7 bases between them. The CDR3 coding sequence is TGTGCCACCTCAGCTAGCAATCAGCCCCAGCATTTT. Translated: CATSASNQPQHF.

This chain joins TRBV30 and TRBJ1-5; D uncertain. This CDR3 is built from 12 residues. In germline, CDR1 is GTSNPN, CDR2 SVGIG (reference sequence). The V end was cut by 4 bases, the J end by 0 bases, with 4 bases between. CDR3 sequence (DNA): TGTGCCTGGACCCATAGCAATCAGCCCCAGCATTTT. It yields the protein CAWTHSNQPQHF. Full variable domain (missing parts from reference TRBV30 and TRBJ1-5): SQTIHQWPATLVQPVGSPLSLECTVEGTSNPNLYWYRQAAGRGLQLLFYSVGIGQISSEVPQNLSASRPQDRQFILSSKKLLLSDSGFYLCAWTHSNQPQHFGDGTRLSIL.

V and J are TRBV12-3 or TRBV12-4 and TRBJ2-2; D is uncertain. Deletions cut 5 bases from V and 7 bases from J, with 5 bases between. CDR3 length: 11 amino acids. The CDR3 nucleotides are TGTGCCAGCAGTCGCTTCGGGGAGCTGTTTTTT. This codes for CASSRFGELFF.